This record covers a single TCR beta chain. CDR1 is LNHDA, CDR2 SQIVND, per germline (reference sequence). This CDR3 contains 13 residues. Trimming pared 5 bases from V and 4 bases from J, leaving 8 bases between. These data originate in a study of blood T cell repertoires in COVID-19. At the level of the study: The samples span acute and convalescent COVID-19 from the United States, Italy and Spain.

Authors' data handling: Using reference gene primer amplification, nucleated cell counts were estimated. Clones were sequenced by immunoSEQ multiplex PCR, and TCRdb holds only the in-frame ones, with some missing. V, J and clone size were drawn from that table, and D and trimming were deduced from the DNA. The table includes under 250,000 clones, over 80% detected once. The sequenced material came from PBMCs or T cells enriched from blood (not recorded which). The rearrangement links TRBV19 to TRBJ1-4; perhaps TRBD1 as D (5 bases). The sequence was collected from a woman in her 30s with acute COVID-19. The CDR3 reads CASSRQFNEKLFF. CDR3 DNA sequence: TGTGCCAGTAGTCGACAGTTTAATGAAAAACTGTTTTTT.